This T cell receptor beta chain was sequenced for a study of cytomegalovirus exposure and HLA in healthy donors. Use of 60 Vbeta and 13 Jbeta primers characterized the PCR. Repertoires were generated with immunoSEQ multiplex PCR, while TCRdb's copy carries only in-frame clones and drops some. Here the sample spans fewer than 200,000 clones, roughly 85% being singletons. Germline V gives CDR1 SGHTA, CDR2 FQGNSA. The CDR3 sequence is 14 residues long. Trimming removed 6 bases from V and 0 bases from J, with 12 bases in between. Healthy bone marrow donors supplied every sample. On this clone: The target antigen is unknown.

Findings and limits, study-wide: TCR beta chain V- and J-gene trimming was linked, in a later analysis, to a missense variant in DCLRE1C.

The sequenced sample consisted of PBMCs. The sequence derives from a woman in her 30s in good health and CMV-seronegative. This chain uses TRBV7-2 with TRBJ2-7; TRBD1 is a possible D gene (6 bases). The chain's CDR3 is CASSAGQPSYEQYF. In nucleotides, the CDR3 is TGTGCCAGCAGTGCCGGACAGCCCTCCTACGAGCAGTACTTC.